Listed below are T cell receptor beta chains from one sample, sequenced in a study of blood T cell repertoires in COVID-19. This table comes from immunoSEQ multiplex PCR, and its TCRdb copy is limited to in-frame clones, with some not included. Of approximately 190,000 clones listed, around nine tenths were seen once; the top ten hold about 6.6%. Sequenced sample: peripheral blood. Receptors were obtained from a woman between 35 and 50 years old who had recovered from COVID-19. The CDR3 runs from the conserved cysteine through the conserved F or W. The D gene is left open where the match is weak. Size is omitted from some rows. Given values are once, few, many or a class for expanded clones.

CDR3 protein: CAWSAGHSTYEQYF
CDR3 DNA: TGTGCCTGGAGTGCTGGACACTCAACCTACGAGCAGTACTTC
clone size: -
V gene: TRBV30
J gene: TRBJ2-7
D gene: -

CDR3 protein: CASSPAGGASNQPQHF
CDR3 DNA: TGTGCCAGCAGTCCGGCAGGGGGCGCAAGCAATCAGCCCCAGCATTTT
clone size: -
V gene: TRBV28
J gene: TRBJ1-5
D gene: TRBD1

CDR3 protein: CASGSSGIADTQYF
CDR3 DNA: TGCGCCAGCGGATCTAGCGGGATTGCAGATACGCAGTATTTT
clone size: -
V gene: TRBV4-1
J gene: TRBJ2-3
D gene: TRBD2

CDR3 protein: CASSQGQGAKTQYF
CDR3 DNA: TGTGCCAGCAGCCAAGGACAGGGGGCGAAGACCCAGTACTTC
clone size: medium-sized
V gene: TRBV5-6
J gene: TRBJ2-5
D gene: TRBD1

CDR3 protein: CASSQSGTTLEAFF
CDR3 DNA: TGTGCCAGCAGTCAGTCCGGGACAACTCTCGAAGCTTTCTTT
clone size: few
V gene: TRBV27
J gene: TRBJ1-1
D gene: -

CDR3 protein: CASSNREIYGYTF
CDR3 DNA: TGTGCCAGCAGTAACAGGGAAATCTATGGCTACACCTTC
clone size: -
V gene: TRBV12-3/TRBV12-4
J gene: TRBJ1-2
D gene: -

CDR3 protein: CATSRDRGAAVSYNEQFF
CDR3 DNA: TGTGCCACCAGCAGAGATCGGGGAGCGGCTGTATCCTACAATGAGCAGTTCTTC
clone size: -
V gene: TRBV15
J gene: TRBJ2-1
D gene: -

CDR3 protein: CASGLGYGSGYEQYF
CDR3 DNA: TGTGCTAGTGGTTTAGGATACGGGAGTGGCTACGAGCAGTACTTC
clone size: many
V gene: TRBV12-5
J gene: TRBJ2-7
D gene: -

CDR3 protein: CASSFKLSGANVLTF
CDR3 DNA: TGTGCCAGCAGCTTCAAACTCTCTGGGGCCAACGTCCTGACTTTC
clone size: -
V gene: TRBV7-3
J gene: TRBJ2-6
D gene: -

CDR3 protein: CAISEPLGGGSGPQHF
CDR3 DNA: TGTGCCATCAGTGAGCCACTTGGCGGGGGAAGCGGGCCCCAGCATTTT
clone size: -
V gene: TRBV10-3
J gene: TRBJ1-5
D gene: -

CDR3 protein: CSVEGTGGSLTEAFF
CDR3 DNA: TGCAGCGTTGAAGGGACAGGCGGATCACTCACTGAAGCTTTCTTT
clone size: -
V gene: TRBV29-1
J gene: TRBJ1-1
D gene: TRBD1

CDR3 protein: CASTPDSVSWGYTF
CDR3 DNA: TGCGCCAGCACCCCGGACAGCGTCTCATGGGGCTACACCTTC
clone size: -
V gene: TRBV5-1
J gene: TRBJ1-2
D gene: -

CDR3 protein: CASSVGLPNTEAFF
CDR3 DNA: TGTGCCAGTAGTGTCGGACTGCCGAACACTGAAGCTTTCTTT
clone size: -
V gene: TRBV19
J gene: TRBJ1-1
D gene: -

CDR3 protein: CASSQGEDRGGYGYTF
CDR3 DNA: TGTGCCAGCAGCCAGGGCGAGGACAGGGGAGGCTATGGCTACACCTTC
clone size: -
V gene: TRBV4-2
J gene: TRBJ1-2
D gene: TRBD1

CDR3 protein: CASSRPPGTSPVNEQFF
CDR3 DNA: TGTGCCAGCAGCCGGCCCCCGGGGACTAGCCCGGTCAATGAGCAGTTCTTC
clone size: -
V gene: TRBV11-2
J gene: TRBJ2-1
D gene: TRBD2

CDR3 protein: CSASSRAASTDTQYF
CDR3 DNA: TGCAGTGCTAGTTCGCGGGCCGCTAGCACAGATACGCAGTATTTT
clone size: -
V gene: TRBV20-1
J gene: TRBJ2-3
D gene: -

CDR3 protein: CATSRDLAGGRYEQFF
CDR3 DNA: TGTGCCACCAGCAGGGACCTAGCGGGAGGGCGGTATGAGCAGTTCTTC
clone size: once
V gene: TRBV15
J gene: TRBJ2-1
D gene: TRBD2

CDR3 protein: CASSPHAGYEQYF
CDR3 DNA: TGTGCCAGCAGCCCTCACGCCGGCTACGAGCAGTACTTC
clone size: -
V gene: TRBV3-1/TRBV3-2
J gene: TRBJ2-7
D gene: -

CDR3 protein: CASSTWDFGGELFF
CDR3 DNA: TGTGCCAGTAGTACCTGGGACTTCGGCGGGGAGCTGTTTTTT
clone size: -
V gene: TRBV19
J gene: TRBJ2-2
D gene: -

CDR3 protein: CAWSTQDPEKLFF
CDR3 DNA: TGTGCCTGGAGTACACAGGACCCTGAAAAACTGTTTTTT
clone size: few
V gene: TRBV30
J gene: TRBJ1-4
D gene: -

CDR3 protein: CASRAGSSGNTIYF
CDR3 DNA: TGTGCCAGTAGGGCAGGCAGCTCTGGAAACACCATATATTTT
clone size: few
V gene: TRBV19
J gene: TRBJ1-3
D gene: -

CDR3 protein: CASSLYQGGSKEKLFF
CDR3 DNA: TGTGCCAGCAGCTTGTACCAGGGAGGTTCGAAGGAAAAACTGTTTTTT
clone size: once
V gene: TRBV5-8
J gene: TRBJ1-4
D gene: -

CDR3 protein: CASSQEGQGYGYTF
CDR3 DNA: TGTGCCAGCAGCCAAGAGGGACAGGGTTATGGCTACACCTTC
clone size: few
V gene: TRBV3-1/TRBV3-2
J gene: TRBJ1-2
D gene: TRBD1

CDR3 protein: CASSLGSLPSIAGELFF
CDR3 DNA: TGTGCCAGCAGCTTAGGTTCCCTTCCATCGATAGCCGGGGAGCTGTTTTTT
clone size: -
V gene: TRBV7-6
J gene: TRBJ2-2
D gene: -

CDR3 protein: CASSLYQGTGNINTEAFF
CDR3 DNA: TGTGCCAGCAGCTTGTATCAGGGGACAGGGAACATAAACACTGAAGCTTTCTTT
clone size: -
V gene: TRBV5-6
J gene: TRBJ1-1
D gene: TRBD1

CDR3 protein: CASSPSSGGSYNEQFF
CDR3 DNA: TGTGCCAGCTCACCGTCTAGCGGTGGATCCTACAATGAGCAGTTCTTC
clone size: -
V gene: TRBV18
J gene: TRBJ2-1
D gene: TRBD2

CDR3 protein: CAWSPGTLNEKLFF
CDR3 DNA: TGTGCCTGGAGCCCAGGGACTCTTAATGAAAAACTGTTTTTT
clone size: once
V gene: TRBV30
J gene: TRBJ1-4
D gene: -

CDR3 protein: CASSQGGGFTEAFF
CDR3 DNA: TGTGCCAGCAGCCAAGGGGGGGGGTTCACTGAAGCTTTCTTT
clone size: -
V gene: TRBV4-2
J gene: TRBJ1-1
D gene: -

CDR3 protein: CASSLSLAQTVTDTQYF
CDR3 DNA: TGTGCCAGCAGCTTATCGCTAGCGCAGACGGTCACAGATACGCAGTATTTT
clone size: -
V gene: TRBV7-9
J gene: TRBJ2-3
D gene: -

CDR3 protein: CATAGGLNQPQHF
CDR3 DNA: TGTGCCACCGCTGGGGGACTCAATCAGCCCCAGCATTTT
clone size: -
V gene: TRBV19
J gene: TRBJ1-5
D gene: -

CDR3 protein: CASSSRQSETQYF
CDR3 DNA: TGTGCCAGCTCATCGCGGCAATCAGAGACCCAGTACTTC
clone size: -
V gene: TRBV18
J gene: TRBJ2-5
D gene: -

CDR3 protein: CASSVQGTNTEAFF
CDR3 DNA: TGTGCCAGCAGCGTACAGGGGACGAACACTGAAGCTTTCTTT
clone size: -
V gene: TRBV7-2
J gene: TRBJ1-1
D gene: TRBD1

CDR3 protein: CASSHRAGTQYF
CDR3 DNA: TGTGCCAGCAGTCACAGGGCCGGGACGCAGTATTTT
clone size: -
V gene: TRBV12-3/TRBV12-4
J gene: TRBJ2-3
D gene: -

CDR3 protein: CASSPPAGGNQPQHF
CDR3 DNA: TGTGCCAGCTCACCACCTGCGGGGGGTAATCAGCCCCAGCATTTT
clone size: -
V gene: TRBV18
J gene: TRBJ1-5
D gene: -

CDR3 protein: CASSVGGRSYEQYF
CDR3 DNA: TGTGCCAGCAGTGTAGGCGGGAGGTCCTACGAGCAGTACTTC
clone size: -
V gene: TRBV2
J gene: TRBJ2-7
D gene: TRBD2

CDR3 protein: CASSRPRTGLLGSYNEQFF
CDR3 DNA: TGTGCCAGTAGTCGCCCCCGGACAGGGCTATTGGGGTCCTACAATGAGCAGTTCTTC
clone size: -
V gene: TRBV19
J gene: TRBJ2-1
D gene: TRBD1

CDR3 protein: CASRAEAGSGELFF
CDR3 DNA: TGTGCCAGCAGGGCTGAGGCAGGGTCCGGGGAGCTGTTTTTT
clone size: -
V gene: TRBV9
J gene: TRBJ2-2
D gene: -

CDR3 protein: CAISTGDQPQHF
CDR3 DNA: TGTGCCATTTCGACAGGAGATCAGCCCCAGCATTTT
clone size: -
V gene: TRBV10-3
J gene: TRBJ1-5
D gene: -

CDR3 protein: CASTPPGGPYGYTF
CDR3 DNA: TGTGCCAGCACCCCACCAGGGGGGCCCTATGGCTACACCTTC
clone size: -
V gene: TRBV28
J gene: TRBJ1-2
D gene: TRBD1

CDR3 protein: CASSSGTGVLNYGYTF
CDR3 DNA: TGTGCCAGCAGTTCGGGGACAGGCGTCCTTAACTATGGCTACACCTTC
clone size: once
V gene: TRBV28
J gene: TRBJ1-2
D gene: TRBD1

CDR3 protein: CASSPAAGGPLEQFF
CDR3 DNA: TGTGCCAGCTCACCAGCAGCGGGAGGGCCGCTTGAGCAGTTCTTC
clone size: few
V gene: TRBV18
J gene: TRBJ2-1
D gene: TRBD2

CDR3 protein: CATSAGTGYNEQFF
CDR3 DNA: TGTGCCACCAGCGCTGGGACAGGGTACAATGAGCAGTTCTTC
clone size: -
V gene: TRBV15
J gene: TRBJ2-1
D gene: TRBD1

CDR3 protein: CASKVQGQGQPQHF
CDR3 DNA: TGTGCCAGTAAGGTACAGGGGCAGGGTCAGCCCCAGCATTTT
clone size: -
V gene: TRBV19
J gene: TRBJ1-5
D gene: TRBD1

CDR3 protein: CASSAVGTGGYNEQFF
CDR3 DNA: TGTGCCAGCTCGGCCGTTGGGACAGGGGGCTACAATGAGCAGTTCTTC
clone size: once
V gene: TRBV18
J gene: TRBJ2-1
D gene: TRBD1

CDR3 protein: CASSGGAGSSYEQYF
CDR3 DNA: TGTGCCAGCAGCGGGGGGGCGGGTTCCTCCTACGAGCAGTACTTC
clone size: -
V gene: TRBV5-8
J gene: TRBJ2-7
D gene: -

CDR3 protein: CASTTGTVNTEAFF
CDR3 DNA: TGCGCCAGCACAACCGGGACAGTCAACACTGAAGCTTTCTTT
clone size: -
V gene: TRBV5-1
J gene: TRBJ1-1
D gene: TRBD1

CDR3 protein: CASSWGTGSTLTEAFF
CDR3 DNA: TGTGCCAGCAGCTGGGGGACAGGGAGCACCCTCACTGAAGCTTTCTTT
clone size: once
V gene: TRBV7-9
J gene: TRBJ1-1
D gene: TRBD1

CDR3 protein: CATADRGLETQYF
CDR3 DNA: TGTGCCACCGCAGACAGGGGTTTGGAGACCCAGTACTTC
clone size: -
V gene: TRBV24-1
J gene: TRBJ2-5
D gene: TRBD1

CDR3 protein: CASSLLPPGQGVYEQYF
CDR3 DNA: TGTGCCAGCAGCCTACTTCCCCCGGGACAGGGTGTCTACGAGCAGTACTTC
clone size: -
V gene: TRBV3-1/TRBV3-2
J gene: TRBJ2-7
D gene: TRBD1

CDR3 protein: CASSRSGSFNEQYF
CDR3 DNA: TGTGCCAGCAGCCGAAGCGGGAGTTTCAACGAGCAGTACTTC
clone size: -
V gene: TRBV28
J gene: TRBJ2-7
D gene: TRBD2